Below, 5 T cell receptor beta chains from the same sample are listed, as sequenced in a study of blood T cell repertoires in COVID-19. Method: immunoSEQ multiplex PCR; TCRdb's copy keeps in-frame clones and lacks some. The sample lists nearly 200,000 clones; 80% to 85% were seen once. The sample consisted of PBMCs or T cells enriched from blood (not recorded which). The origin of the receptors is a man aged 35 to 55 who had recovered from COVID-19.

The chain combines TRBV14 with TRBJ2-1; 8 bases are shared with TRBD2. CDR1 and CDR2 from the germline V gene are SGHDN and FVKESK. The CDR3 has 15 amino acids. Unmatched junction bases numbered 6, after V lost 1 base and J lost 7 bases. The CDR3 nucleotides are TGTGCCAGCAGCCAAGTGCGGGGGGTAAGGAATGAGCAGTTCTTC. It yields the protein CASSQVRGVRNEQFF.

The J gene is TRBJ2-3, the V gene TRBV30; TRBD1 is a possible D gene (6 bases). CDR3 length: 13 amino acids. V was cut by 0 bases and J by 11 bases, with 15 bases left in between. CDR1 and CDR2 from the germline V gene are GTSNPN and SVGIG (reference sequence). CDR3 sequence: CAWSVQGRVLQYF. The CDR3 DNA follows: TGTGCCTGGAGTGTACAGGGAAGGGTCTTGCAGTATTTT.

This clone was recorded once. The chain is built from TRBV3-1 (or the pseudogene TRBV3-2) and TRBJ1-6; possible D gene TRBD1, 5 bases. The CDR3 is 15 amino acids. V gave up 1 base and J gave up 6 bases, with 10 bases separating them. Germline-derived CDR1 and CDR2 are LGHDT and YNNKEL (reference sequence). The CDR3 DNA is TGTGCCAGCAGCCAAGGTCCGGGGGGTAATTCACCCCTCCACTTT. Residues: CASSQGPGGNSPLHF.

The rearrangement joins TRBV6-2 or TRBV6-3 to TRBJ1-5, with 11 bases identical to TRBD1. The V segment lost 0 bases and the J segment 5 bases; nucleotides outside the gene matches: 3. The CDR3 covers 16 residues. Germline-derived CDR1 and CDR2 are MNHEY and SVGEGT. The CDR3 nucleotides are TGTGCCAGCAGTTACTCTAGGACAGGGGGCTATCAGCCCCAGCATTTT. Protein sequence: CASSYSRTGGYQPQHF.

The chain combines TRBV27 with TRBJ1-5, with 8 bases that match TRBD1. V dropped 0 bases and J dropped 9; count of bases not matched to a gene: 13. There are 17 residues in the CDR3. The germline V gene encodes CDR1 MNHEY and CDR2 SMNVEV (reference sequence). The CDR3 protein is CASSLSRTGTSGGPQHF. The CDR3 DNA reads as TGTGCCAGCAGTTTATCGCGGACAGGGACCTCCGGTGGGCCCCAGCATTTT.